This T cell receptor beta chain was recovered during a study of Ad26.COV2.S vaccination and SARS-CoV-2 variants. Across the study: It was the COV1001 Ad26.COV2.S trial arm that included the donor.

General study points: While placebo recipients had lower spike-specific TCR breadth, vaccine recipients had more.

On this clone: The antigen remains unidentified.

Profiling relied on immunoSEQ multiplex PCR, and the TCRdb table lists in-frame clones only, not all of them. The sample contains around 450,000 clones, 85% to 90% of which appear only once. Treatment described: around 19 received Ad26.COV2.S at low or high dose, single or two shots; 5 received placebo; per-sample allocation not given. Each sample was drawn 63 days after the first injection (of vaccine or placebo). From germline, CDR1 is SEHNR and CDR2 FQNEAQ (reference sequence). This CDR3 is 15 amino acids long. V shed 5 bases, J shed 2 bases, and the junction held 3 bases outside the gene matches.

Sequencing was performed on peripheral blood, taken in a trial of Ad26.COV2.S vaccine versus placebo. This clonotype was sampled from a person aged 18 to 65 who received the Ad26.COV2.S COVID-19 vaccine or a placebo. The chain is built from TRBV7-9 and TRBJ2-3; 11 positions match TRBD2. CDR3 protein: CASSRLAGPTDTQYF. The CDR3, as DNA: TGTGCCAGCAGCCGACTAGCGGGGCCCACAGATACGCAGTATTTT.